The present TCR beta chain was sequenced within a study of blood T cell repertoires in COVID-19. The germline CDR1 and CDR2 sequences are KGHDR and SFDVKD. V trimming: 2 bases; J trimming: 7 bases; junction bases outside the gene matches: 5. This CDR3 region has 15 residues. Using immunoSEQ multiplex PCR, the repertoire was profiled, and TCRdb retains in-frame clones only, with some absent. The sample lists 95,000 to 100,000 clones; roughly 80% were seen once. The rearrangement uses TRBV24-1 and TRBJ2-1; 9 nucleotides agree with TRBD1. The TCR comes from a woman of 80 years or more with acute or convalescent COVID-19. Sequenced input: peripheral blood. The CDR3 is CATSDWGQGLNEQFF. The CDR3 nucleotides read TGTGCCACCAGTGATTGGGGACAGGGATTGAATGAGCAGTTCTTC.